The 20 T cell receptor beta chains given below trace back to one sample, sequenced in a study of blood T cells in healthy people across ages (dated by TCRdb to the mid-2010s). Library generation was performed with 5' RACE. The data were produced on an Illumina HiSeq 2500. A second PCR of roughly 7 to 11 cycles was performed with a sample-barcoded 5' primer and a J-beta primer mix. TCRdb trimmed public reads at Q25 via fastp, called clones via MiXCR and kept in-frame beta chains. Rows with one shared CDR3 protein collapse into an entry with the most common genes and DNA. The sample contains approximately 800,000 distinct CDR3 sequences, about 26% of them found a single time. In total, the top ten clones hold 3% of the sample. These data were also filed under a second study, of T cells of mothers and their children.

The sequenced sample was blood. These receptors were collected from a boy under 18 in good health.

This clonotype turned up a few times. This chain uses TRBV28 with TRBJ2-1; 9 bases map to TRBD2. There are 15 residues in the CDR3. The germline gives CDR1 MDHEN, CDR2 SYDVKM. V lost 4 bases to trimming and J lost 10 bases; unmatched junction nucleotides: 11. CDR3 protein: CASSSGASGVEEQFF. The CDR3, as DNA: TGTGCCAGCAGTTCGGGAGCTAGCGGGGTTGAAGAGCAGTTCTTC.

Only a few counts were recorded for this clonotype. The rearrangement joins TRBV29-1 to TRBJ2-4; 16 bases line up with TRBD2. The CDR3 extends over 14 amino acids. Looked up from germline, CDR1 is SQVTM and CDR2 is ANQGSEA. Trimming at V came to 6 bases and at J to 4 bases, leaving 0 bases not matched to a gene. The CDR3 bases are TGCAGCGTGGGACTAGCGGGGGGGAAAAACATTCAGTACTTC. Translating gives CSVGLAGGKNIQYF. Complete variable domain (other parts from reference TRBV29-1 and TRBJ2-4): SAVISQKPSRDICQRGTSLTIQCQVDSQVTMMFWYRQQPGQSLTLIATANQGSEATYESGFVIDKFPISRPNLTFSTLTVSNMSPEDSSIYLCSVGLAGGKNIQYFGAGTRLSVL.

The V gene is TRBV7-9, the J gene TRBJ1-3; possible D gene TRBD1, 6 bases. Germline V gene data show CDR1 as SEHNR and CDR2 as FQNEAQ (reference sequence). Trimming pared 5 bases from V and 2 bases from J, leaving 16 bases between. The CDR3 sequence is 16 residues long. Here the CDR3 reads CASSPFPTGPGNTIYF. The CDR3 DNA follows: TGTGCCAGCAGCCCTTTTCCGACAGGCCCTGGAAACACCATATATTTT. The full variable domain, with the rest looked up from reference TRBV7-9 and TRBJ1-3, is DTGVSQNPRHKITKRGQNVTFRCDPISEHNRLYWYRQTLGQGPEFLTYFQNEAQLEKSRLLSDRFSAERPKGSFSTLEIQRTEQGDSAMYLCASSPFPTGPGNTIYFGEGSWLTVV.

J is TRBJ1-2 and V is TRBV27; D is uncertain. Trimming shortened V by 8 bases and J by 4 bases, and 8 bases separated the two germline ends. CDR1 and CDR2 from the germline V gene are MNHEY and SMNVEV (reference sequence). CDR3 length: 11 amino acids. The CDR3 DNA sequence: TGTGCCAGCGGAAGCACCTATGGCTACACCTTC. It yields the protein CASGSTYGYTF.

The chain has TRBV28 and TRBJ2-1; D gene ambiguous. The CDR3 totals 15 residues. CDR1 and CDR2 (germline): MDHEN, SYDVKM. Trimming took 6 bases from V and 2 from J, leaving 14 bases between them. The DNA of the CDR3 is TGTGCCAGCAGCCCCCCGGGTCCCACCTACAATGAGCAGTTCTTC. This gives the protein CASSPPGPTYNEQFF.

This clonotype showed up just once. CDR3 amino acids: CASSLDFLSGNTIYF. The CDR3 DNA reads as TGTGCCAGCAGTTTGGACTTTCTCTCTGGAAACACCATATATTTT. The V gene is TRBV12-3 or TRBV12-4, the J gene TRBJ1-3; D remains unclear. With 3 bases removed from V and 0 bases from J, the gap between germline ends came to 9 bases. CDR3 length equals 15 residues.

The chain combines TRBV27 with TRBJ2-5; D is possibly TRBD2 (6 bases). The CDR3 consists of 16 residues. Germline CDR1 reads MNHEY; CDR2 reads SMNVEV (reference sequence). V was trimmed by 3 bases and J by 1 base, leaving 15 bases between them. The CDR3 protein is CASSLGIPSAQETQYF. The CDR3 DNA reads as TGTGCCAGCAGTTTGGGTATTCCTAGCGCCCAAGAGACCCAGTACTTC.

The DNA for the CDR3 is TGTGCCATCAGTGGCACCGGGACTGGCACAGATACGCAGTATTTT. It translates to CAISGTGTGTDTQYF. The genes are TRBV10-3 and TRBJ2-3; D perhaps matches TRBD2 (6 bases). The CDR3 covers 15 residues. Trimming stripped 4 bases from V and 1 base from J, with 12 bases between. CDR1 ENHRY and CDR2 SYGVKD come from the germline V gene.

This clonotype was detected only a few times. The chain carries TRBV6-6 and TRBJ2-7, with D possibly matching TRBD2 (5 bases). CDR1 is MNHNY, CDR2 SVGAGI, per germline (reference sequence). The CDR3 is 13 amino acids. Trimming took off 2 bases at V and 7 bases at J, with 12 bases between the two ends. CDR3 coding DNA: TGTGCCAGCAGTTACCGGGGATCCGAAGAGCAGTACTTC. Its protein product is CASSYRGSEEQYF.

This clonotype appeared a few times. The gene calls are TRBV12-5 and TRBJ1-1; D ambiguous. V was cut by 3 bases and J by 5 bases, with 7 bases left in between. Germline assignment: CDR1 LGHNT and CDR2 FRNRAP. CDR3 length: 12 residues. The chain's CDR3 is CASGFEGTEAFF. The DNA of the CDR3 is TGTGCTAGTGGTTTCGAAGGAACTGAAGCTTTCTTT. The variable domain in full, completed from reference TRBV12-5 and TRBJ1-1, reads DARVTQTPRHKVTEMGQEVTMRCQPILGHNTVFWYRQTMMQGLELLAYFRNRAPLDDSGMPKDRFSAEMPDATLATLKIQPSEPRDSAVYFCASGFEGTEAFFGQGTRLTVV.

This clonotype came up a few times. The rearrangement uses TRBV14 and TRBJ2-5; D possibly matches TRBD1 or TRBD2 (5 bases each). Trimming shortened V by 4 bases and J by 7 bases, and 13 bases separated the two germline ends. Germline V gene sequence: CDR1 SGHDN, CDR2 FVKESK. The CDR3 is made up of 13 amino acids. The CDR3 loop reads CASSPYGGRTQYF. In DNA form, the CDR3 reads TGTGCCAGCAGCCCCTATGGGGGAAGGACCCAGTACTTC.

V gene TRBV5-6 combines with J gene TRBJ2-1, with a possible D match to TRBD1 (6 bases). The V and J ends lost 4 bases and 5 bases respectively, with 13 bases between them. The CDR3 sequence is 14 residues long. CDR1 SGHDT and CDR2 YYEEEE come from the germline V gene. The CDR3, as DNA: TGTGCCAGCAGCCTCCGGACAGTAAACAATGAGCAGTTCTTC. The encoded protein is CASSLRTVNNEQFF.

This clonotype has just a few counts. The V call is TRBV27, the J call TRBJ2-3; weak D call: TRBD1 (5 bases). CDR1 MNHEY and CDR2 SMNVEV come from the germline V gene (reference sequence). This CDR3 comprises 16 residues. The V gene lost 4 bases and the J gene lost 0 bases, with 14 bases spanning the gap. The CDR3 sequence: CASSSGAGFSTDTQYF. CDR3 coding DNA: TGTGCCAGCAGTTCTGGGGCAGGGTTTAGCACAGATACGCAGTATTTT.

The chain uses TRBV7-2 and TRBJ2-2; 8 bases match TRBD2. The CDR3 is made up of 16 amino acids. From germline, CDR1 is SGHTA and CDR2 FQGNSA. J was trimmed by 5 bases and V by 1 base; bases with no gene match: 6. CDR3 in amino acids: CASSLVSGGPTGELFF. Written as DNA, the CDR3 is TGTGCCAGCAGCTTAGTATCGGGGGGGCCGACCGGGGAGCTGTTTTTT.

This clonotype was detected only a few times. The chain links TRBV30 to TRBJ2-5; D gene unclear. The CDR3 runs 14 residues. Trimming stripped 3 bases from V and 5 bases from J, with 16 bases between. The germline gives CDR1 GTSNPN, CDR2 SVGIG (reference sequence). The CDR3 spells CAWSSGQAGETQYF. In DNA form, the CDR3 reads TGTGCCTGGAGCTCCGGGCAGGCCGGGGAGACCCAGTACTTC.

To note about this clonotype: One junction end disagrees with the germline gene, perhaps due to a read error. The chain combines TRBV5-1 with TRBJ1-2, with D maybe TRBD1 (5 bases). The CDR3 spans 14 residues. Germline assignment: CDR1 SGHRS and CDR2 YFSETQ. This CDR3 reads CASSPAEKGNGYTF. The CDR3 coding sequence is TGCGCTAGCAGCCCAGCTGAGAAGGGGAACGGCTACACCTTC.

V gene TRBV29-1 combines with J gene TRBJ2-5; D ambiguous. The J call is in doubt because the DNA end fits TRBJ2-1 better. This CDR3 is built from 10 residues. Germline loops: CDR1 SQVTM, CDR2 ANQGSEA. This CDR3 reads CSVWPKEQFF. CDR3 DNA sequence: TGCAGCGTGTGGCCAAAAGAGCAGTTCTTC.

This clonotype has a handful of counts. Compared with germline, one end of the junction differs, possibly owing to a read error. The chain employs TRBV13 and TRBJ2-3; TRBD1 matches 7 bases. Germline-derived CDR1 and CDR2 are PRHDT and FYEKMQ (reference sequence). The CDR3 contains 16 residues. The CDR3 here is CASSPTGTEGTDTRYF. As DNA, the CDR3 is TGTGCCAGCAGCCCGACCGGGACAGAGGGGACAGATACGCGGTATTTT.

This chain uses TRBV12-3 or TRBV12-4 with TRBJ1-4; D possibly corresponds to TRBD1 (5 bases). V was trimmed by 5 bases and J by 8 bases, leaving 18 bases between them. CDR3 size: 15 residues. The CDR3 protein is CASSMGGMSGEKLFF. The CDR3 nucleotides read TGTGCCAGCAGTATGGGGGGGATGTCTGGGGAAAAACTGTTTTTT.

This CDR3 reads CASTSLDAWSGATQYF. DNA of the CDR3: TGTGCCAGCACCTCCCTAGACGCCTGGTCAGGCGCGACCCAGTACTTC. V gene TRBV12-3 or TRBV12-4 combines with J gene TRBJ2-7; D ambiguous. The last part of the DNA fits TRBJ2-5 better; the J call may be wrong. The CDR3 is 16 residues long.